The next 16 T cell receptor beta chains were all read from a single sample in a study of low-dose radiotherapy and immunotherapy resistance in tumors. TRAV- and TRBV-specific primers were used for first-strand cDNA, which covered alpha and beta chains. With a V-primer adapter and a constant-region primer, TCRs were amplified for 20 PCR cycles. TCRdb reprocessed the reads via MiXCR and lists one record per CDR3 protein. The sample carries more than 15,000 distinct CDR3 sequences, approximately 70% recorded once. The receptors derive from a human donor with advanced metastatic prostate, ovarian, gallbladder or colorectal cancer (not recorded which). This table probably holds off-target reads from a library built for another chain.

This chain uses TRBV12-3 or TRBV12-4 with TRBJ2-5; 9 nucleotides match TRBD2. The ends lost 4 bases at V and 3 bases at J; junction bases unmatched: 6. The CDR3 length is 15 residues. In DNA, the CDR3 is TGTGCCAGCAGTTCCAGTAGCGGGGGCAAAGAGACCCAGTACTTC. The encoded protein is CASSSSSGGKETQYF.

The chain couples TRBV23-1 to TRBJ2-1; weak D call: TRBD2 (5 bases). TRBV23-1 is labeled an ORF, and its function is uncertain. The CDR3 length is 17 residues. V lost 0 bases, J lost 0 bases, and 12 bases lay in between. In DNA form, the CDR3 reads TGCGCCAGCAGTCAATCGAGCCTACGGGGCTCCTACAATGAGCAGTTCTTC. Translation: CASSQSSLRGSYNEQFF.

V gene TRBV4-1 combines with J gene TRBJ2-2, with 10 nucleotides matching TRBD2. The CDR3 is 18 amino acids. Unmatched junction bases numbered 9, after V lost 1 base and J lost 4 bases. CDR1 is MGHRA and CDR2 is YSYEKL in the germline V gene. CDR3 sequence (DNA): TGCGCCAGCAGCCAAGCGCCTAGCGGGAGTCTTAGCACCGGGGAGCTGTTTTTT. It encodes CASSQAPSGSLSTGELFF.

V gene TRBV2 combines with J gene TRBJ1-1; tentatively, D is TRBD1 (6 bases). This CDR3 contains 17 residues. Germline-derived CDR1 and CDR2 are SNHLY and FYNNEI. V was trimmed by 1 base and J by 0 bases, leaving 15 bases between them. The CDR3 protein is CASSEVGGGRMNTEAFF. The CDR3 nucleotides read TGTGCCAGCAGTGAAGTAGGGGGTGGGCGCATGAACACTGAAGCTTTCTTT.

The chain has TRBV5-4 and TRBJ1-6; D might be TRBD1 (5 bases). The ends were cut back, 4 bases at V and 10 bases at J, with 15 bases in the middle. CDR3 size: 14 residues. In germline, CDR1 is SGHNT, CDR2 YYREEE (reference sequence). CDR3 nucleotide sequence: TGTGCCAGCAGCCAACAGGATTTTGGATCACCCCTCCACTTT. This sequence encodes CASSQQDFGSPLHF.

This chain joins TRBV19 and TRBJ2-3; possibly TRBD2 for D (6 bases). V was cut by 10 bases and J by 3 bases, with 17 bases left in between. Germline V gene lookup returns CDR1 LNHDA and CDR2 SQIVND (reference sequence). The CDR3 is 14 residues long. DNA for the CDR3: TGTGCCACAGGCAACGGTGGGGGGACAGATACGCAGTATTTT. Translation: CATGNGGGTDTQYF.

V gene TRBV28 combines with J gene TRBJ2-7, with unresolved D. The CDR3 sequence is 11 residues long. The germline V and J ends were trimmed by 10 bases and 6 bases, with 13 bases remaining between them. Germline-derived CDR1 and CDR2 are MDHEN and SYDVKM. The CDR3 nucleotides read TGTGCCAAGCCGGCCCCACGCGAGCAGTACTTC. This translates into CAKPAPREQYF.

The J gene is TRBJ2-7, the V gene TRBV6-2 or TRBV6-3; TRBD1 agrees at 8 bases. The CDR3 has 12 amino acids. CDR1 is MNHEY and CDR2 is SVGEGT in the germline V gene. V gave up 11 bases and J gave up 2 bases; unmatched junction bases: 5. This CDR3 reads CAGRQGTYEQYF. CDR3 sequence (DNA): TGTGCCGGACGACAGGGGACCTACGAGCAGTACTTC.

J is TRBJ2-2 and V is TRBV7-2, with 7 positions matching TRBD2. CDR3 length: 15 residues. The J segment lost 4 bases and the V segment lost 4 bases, leaving 6 bases of the junction unmatched. CDR1 is SGHTA and CDR2 is FQGNSA in the germline V gene. The CDR3 nucleotides are TGTGCCAGCAGCTACGTATCGGGGGGCACCGGGGAGCTGTTTTTT. Amino acids: CASSYVSGGTGELFF.

This CDR3 reads CSAPLGVYGYTF. The CDR3 bases are TGCAGTGCTCCCCTCGGGGTTTATGGCTACACCTTC. This chain joins TRBV20-1 and TRBJ1-2; D is uncertain. The CDR3 consists of 12 residues. V was clipped by 5 bases and J by 5 bases, with 12 bases between them. From germline, CDR1 is DFQATT and CDR2 SNEGSKA (reference sequence).

This clonotype has just a few counts. The chain links TRBV5-5 to TRBJ2-3; D not certain. The V gene's germline CDR1 is SGHKS and CDR2 YYEKEE (reference sequence). CDR3 size: 13 residues. V was shortened by 4 bases and J by 4 bases, with 10 bases between the two germline ends. The CDR3 reads CASSTSWSDTQYF. CDR3 DNA: TGTGCCAGCAGCACAAGTTGGTCAGATACGCAGTATTTT.

In its sample, this clonotype was seen a few times. This chain connects TRBV11-3 to TRBJ2-3; 9 nucleotides agree with TRBD1. The CDR3 is 17 residues long. Per germline, CDR1 SGHNT and CDR2 YENEEA. With 5 bases clipped from V and 0 bases from J, the junction kept 9 bases outside the gene matches. The CDR3 region is CASSPGQGPASTDTQYF. In DNA form, the CDR3 reads TGTGCCAGCAGCCCCGGACAGGGGCCAGCTAGCACAGATACGCAGTATTTT.

The chain joins TRBV7-2 to TRBJ2-3; tentatively, D is TRBD1 (6 bases). This CDR3 is built from 15 residues. V lost 0 bases and J lost 7, with 14 bases in between. Germline values: CDR1 SGHTA, CDR2 FQGNSA. In DNA form, the CDR3 reads TGTGCCAGCAGCTTAGCGGGGGCAGACTCGCATACGCAGTATTTT. It encodes CASSLAGADSHTQYF.

This clonotype was counted between two and nine times. The chain uses TRBV11-2 and TRBJ1-6, with a possible D match to TRBD1 (5 bases). V lost 0 bases to trimming and J lost 6 bases, with 9 bases between them. Germline V gene sequence: CDR1 SGHAT, CDR2 FQNNGV. The CDR3 consists of 15 residues. The CDR3 sequence: CASSLESGGNSPLHF. The DNA for the CDR3 is TGTGCCAGCAGCTTAGAATCCGGGGGTAATTCACCCCTCCACTTT.

The genes are TRBV14 and TRBJ2-2; D perhaps matches TRBD1 (6 bases). From germline, CDR1 is SGHDN and CDR2 FVKESK. Between the trimmed V and J ends, which lost 2 bases and 6 bases, there was a span of 13 bases. This CDR3 spans 15 amino acids. The CDR3 nucleotides are TGTGCCAGCAGCCAAAGGTTCTCAGGGGCCGGGGAGCTGTTTTTT. Its protein product is CASSQRFSGAGELFF.

The table lists this clonotype with a count of one. V and J are TRBV6-2 or TRBV6-3 and TRBJ2-3; D unclear. CDR1 is MNHEY and CDR2 is SVGEGT in the germline V gene. The germline V and J ends were trimmed by 6 bases and 0 bases, with 4 bases remaining between them. The CDR3 has 12 amino acids. CDR3: CASRDSTDTQYF. Written as DNA, the CDR3 is TGTGCCAGCAGGGACAGCACAGATACGCAGTATTTT.